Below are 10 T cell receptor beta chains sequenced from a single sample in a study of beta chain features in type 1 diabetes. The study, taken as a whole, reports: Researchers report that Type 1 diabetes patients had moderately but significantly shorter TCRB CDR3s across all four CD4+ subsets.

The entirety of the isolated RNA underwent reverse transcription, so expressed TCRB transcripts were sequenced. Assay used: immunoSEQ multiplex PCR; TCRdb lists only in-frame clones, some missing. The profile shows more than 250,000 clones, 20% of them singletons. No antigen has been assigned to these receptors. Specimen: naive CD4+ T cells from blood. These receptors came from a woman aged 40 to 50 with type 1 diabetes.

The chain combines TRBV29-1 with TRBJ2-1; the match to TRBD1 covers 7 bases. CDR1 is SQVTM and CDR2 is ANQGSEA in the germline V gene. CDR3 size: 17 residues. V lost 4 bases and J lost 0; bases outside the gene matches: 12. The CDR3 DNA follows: TGCAGCGTTGGAGGGGGCGGCGGCCTGCTCTCCTACAATGAGCAGTTCTTC. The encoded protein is CSVGGGGGLLSYNEQFF.

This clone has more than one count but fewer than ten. CDR3 coding DNA: TGTGCCAGCAGCCCGAGCGGGAACCGATACAATGAGCAGTTCTTC. Translating it yields CASSPSGNRYNEQFF. The V and J genes are TRBV9 and TRBJ2-1; TRBD2 matches 7 bases. CDR1 is SGDLS and CDR2 is YYNGEE in the germline V gene. V lost 4 bases to trimming and J lost 4 bases; unmatched junction nucleotides: 8. The CDR3 has 15 amino acids.

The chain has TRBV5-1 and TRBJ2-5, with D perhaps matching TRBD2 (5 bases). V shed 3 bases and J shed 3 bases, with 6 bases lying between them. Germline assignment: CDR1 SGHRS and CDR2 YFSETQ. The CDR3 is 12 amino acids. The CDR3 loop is CASSYSEETQYF. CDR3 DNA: TGCGCCAGCAGCTATAGCGAAGAGACCCAGTACTTC.

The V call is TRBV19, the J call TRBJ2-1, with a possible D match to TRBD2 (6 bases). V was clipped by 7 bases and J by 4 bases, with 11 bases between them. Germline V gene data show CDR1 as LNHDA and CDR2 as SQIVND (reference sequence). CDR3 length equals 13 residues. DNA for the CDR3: TGTGCCAGTAAAAGCGGAGGGTACAATGAGCAGTTCTTC. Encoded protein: CASKSGGYNEQFF.

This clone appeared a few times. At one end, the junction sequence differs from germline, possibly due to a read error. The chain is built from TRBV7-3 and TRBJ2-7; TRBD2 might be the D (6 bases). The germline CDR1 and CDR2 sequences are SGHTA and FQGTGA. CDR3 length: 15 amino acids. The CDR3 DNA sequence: TGTGCCAGCAGCTTTAACGGGAGCCCTTCCTACGTGCAGTACTTC. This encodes CASSFNGSPSYVQYF. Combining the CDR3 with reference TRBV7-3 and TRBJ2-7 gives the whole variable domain GAGVSQTPSNKVTEKGKYVELRCDPISGHTALYWYRQSLGQGPEFLIYFQGTGAADDSGLPNDRFFAVRPEGSVSTLKIQRTERGDSAVYLCASSFNGSPSYVQYFGPGTRLTVT.

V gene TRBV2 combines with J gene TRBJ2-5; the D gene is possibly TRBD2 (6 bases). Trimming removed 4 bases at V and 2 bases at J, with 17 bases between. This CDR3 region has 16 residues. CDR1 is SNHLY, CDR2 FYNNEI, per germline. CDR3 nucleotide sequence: TGTGCCAGCAGTGCAACATTGGGGACTCCACAAGAGACCCAGTACTTC. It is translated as CASSATLGTPQETQYF.

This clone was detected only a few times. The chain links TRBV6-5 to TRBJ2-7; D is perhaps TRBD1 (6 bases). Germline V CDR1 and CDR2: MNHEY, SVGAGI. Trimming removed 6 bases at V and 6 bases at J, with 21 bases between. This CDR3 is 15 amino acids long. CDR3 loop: CASRRLTLGQSEQYF. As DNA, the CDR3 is TGTGCCAGCAGGCGCCTAACCTTAGGACAGTCCGAGCAGTACTTC.

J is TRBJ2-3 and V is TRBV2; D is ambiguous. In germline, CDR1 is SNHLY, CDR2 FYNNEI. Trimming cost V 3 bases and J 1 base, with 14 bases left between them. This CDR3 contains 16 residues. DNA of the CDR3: TGTGCCAGCAGTGAGGGTTCGGGTCCGGGCACAGATACGCAGTATTTT. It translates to CASSEGSGPGTDTQYF.

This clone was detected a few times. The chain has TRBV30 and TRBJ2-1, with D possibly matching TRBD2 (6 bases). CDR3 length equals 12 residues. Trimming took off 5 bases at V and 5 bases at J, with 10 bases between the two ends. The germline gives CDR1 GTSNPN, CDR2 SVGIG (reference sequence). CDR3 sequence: CAWGRGDNEQFF. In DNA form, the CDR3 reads TGTGCCTGGGGCCGCGGGGACAATGAGCAGTTCTTC.

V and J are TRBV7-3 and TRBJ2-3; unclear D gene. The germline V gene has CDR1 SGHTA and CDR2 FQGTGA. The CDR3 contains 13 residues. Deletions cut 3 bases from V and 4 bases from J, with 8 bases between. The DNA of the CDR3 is TGTGCCAGCAGCTTCTCCCAGGCAGATACGCAGTATTTT. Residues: CASSFSQADTQYF. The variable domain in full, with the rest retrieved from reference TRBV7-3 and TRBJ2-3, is GAGVSQTPSNKVTEKGKYVELRCDPISGHTALYWYRQSLGQGPEFLIYFQGTGAADDSGLPNDRFFAVRPEGSVSTLKIQRTERGDSAVYLCASSFSQADTQYFGPGTRLTVL.